The rows below give T cell receptor beta chains drawn from one sample of a study of T cell responses to AZD1222 COVID-19 vaccine. Clones were read by immunoSEQ multiplex PCR, and TCRdb kept only the in-frame ones, dropping some. The sample shows 75,000 to 95,000 clones, roughly 90% of them seen only once. This sample comprised peripheral blood, obtained on day 0 of MenACWY control vaccination. The receptors stem from an adult in good health. Each CDR3 is given with its conserved first and last residue. The order of the fields is V gene, D gene, J gene, clone size, CDR3 DNA, CDR3 protein. A D gene is named only where the DNA matches it firmly. Size is omitted from some rows. Given values are once, few, many or a class for expanded clones.

TRBV4-2,TRBD2,TRBJ2-3,NA,TGTGCCAGCAGCCAAAGGATAGCGGGGGCCACGGAAACAAGCACAGATACGCAGTATTTT,CASSQRIAGATETSTDTQYF
TRBV18,NA,TRBJ2-5,NA,TGTGCCAGCTCACAGCTCGGGGGCCGGGAGACCCAGTACTTC,CASSQLGGRETQYF
TRBV19,NA,TRBJ2-2,NA,TGTGCCAGTAAACCAAGGAGGGGGTGGTTCACCGGGGAGCTGTTTTTT,CASKPRRGWFTGELFF
TRBV7-9,NA,TRBJ1-6,NA,TGTGCCAGCAGCTTACGCGGTTCACCCCTCCACTTT,CASSLRGSPLHF
TRBV4-3,TRBD2,TRBJ2-2,NA,TGCGCCAGCAGCCAAGCGGTAATAGGCAGACTAGCGGGGACCGGGGAGCTGTTTTTT,CASSQAVIGRLAGTGELFF
TRBV9,NA,TRBJ2-7,large,TGTGCCAGCAGCGTAGAAACAGGGGTAGCGGAAGAGCAGTACTTC,CASSVETGVAEEQYF
TRBV2,NA,TRBJ2-7,NA,TGTGCCAGCAGTGATGGCGACTCCTACGAGCAGTACTTC,CASSDGDSYEQYF
TRBV27,TRBD1,TRBJ1-3,NA,TGTGCCAGCAGTCGCGACAGGGCTCCTGGAAACACCATATATTTT,CASSRDRAPGNTIYF
TRBV4-3,NA,TRBJ1-2,NA,TGCGCCAGCAGCCAAGATGATCTGGGGAACTATGGCTACACCTTC,CASSQDDLGNYGYTF
TRBV7-2,NA,TRBJ1-2,once,TGTGCCAGCAGCTTCGATCGAGGGACTGGCTACACCTTC,CASSFDRGTGYTF
TRBV9,TRBD2,TRBJ2-5,NA,TGTGCCAGCAGCGTGGTTAGCGGGGGAGCTGGGGAGACCCAGTACTTC,CASSVVSGGAGETQYF
TRBV24-1,NA,TRBJ1-1,NA,TGTGCCACCAGTGAAACCAGGGGCCCTGAAGCTTTCTTT,CATSETRGPEAFF
TRBV18,NA,TRBJ1-2,once,TGTGCCAGCTCACCCGACACCAACTATGGCTACACCTTC,CASSPDTNYGYTF
TRBV6-5,TRBD1,TRBJ1-4,once,TGTGCCAGCAGCGGGACAGGGGCAACTAATGAAAAACTGTTTTTT,CASSGTGATNEKLFF
TRBV4-3,NA,TRBJ1-1,NA,TGCGCCAGCAGCCAAGAGGCGAGTGATGGTACTGAAGCTTTCTTT,CASSQEASDGTEAFF
TRBV2,NA,TRBJ1-4,NA,TGTGCCAGCTCCACGACTTCGTCATTTGGGACTAATGAAAAACTGTTTTTT,CASSTTSSFGTNEKLFF
TRBV4-1,TRBD1,TRBJ2-7,NA,TGCGCCAGCAGCCTTAATCCGACAGGGCCCTACGAGCAGTACTTC,CASSLNPTGPYEQYF
TRBV9,NA,TRBJ1-2,NA,TGTGCCAGCAGCGTAGGAGGGTTGAGGACACCTTCGGGAGACTATGGCTACACCTTC,CASSVGGLRTPSGDYGYTF
TRBV11-2,NA,TRBJ2-3,NA,TGTGCCAGCAGCTTAGTTTTGGGGGATCCGCAGTATTTT,CASSLVLGDPQYF
TRBV3-1/TRBV3-2,NA,TRBJ1-2,NA,TGTGCCAGCAGCCAAGTGCGAGGAACAGGCTCCGCTAACTATGGCTACACCTTC,CASSQVRGTGSANYGYTF
TRBV19,NA,TRBJ1-1,NA,TGTGCCAGTAGCCCCGCCGAGTTCCGGGAAGCTTTCTTT,CASSPAEFREAFF
TRBV14,NA,TRBJ2-3,NA,TGTGCCAGCAGGTGGGGGAAAAGGATATCTTTCACAGATACGCAGTATTTT,CASRWGKRISFTDTQYF
TRBV11-2,NA,TRBJ1-2,NA,TGTGCCAGCAGCCCGTACCCAACAGACTATGGCTACACCTTC,CASSPYPTDYGYTF
TRBV28,NA,TRBJ1-2,NA,TGTGCCAGCAGTTGGGACGGATATGGCTACACCTTC,CASSWDGYGYTF
TRBV13,NA,TRBJ1-2,NA,TGTGCCAGCAGCTTAGGTCCGGGGGCATATGGCTACACCTTC,CASSLGPGAYGYTF
TRBV5-1,NA,TRBJ2-7,NA,TGCGCCAGCAGCGGGGACACAGGGTTAACCTACGAGCAGTACTTC,CASSGDTGLTYEQYF
TRBV11-3,NA,TRBJ2-7,NA,TGTGCCAGCAGCTTACTTATTTCCTACGAGCAGTACTTC,CASSLLISYEQYF
TRBV7-2,NA,TRBJ2-7,once,TGTGCCAGCAGCTTGAGGTCGTCGCCAAACTACGAGCAGTACTTC,CASSLRSSPNYEQYF
TRBV9,NA,TRBJ2-5,NA,TGTGCCAGCAGCGTAGCTGGGCGAGCTACAAGAGAGACCCAGTACTTC,CASSVAGRATRETQYF